The T cell receptor (beta chain) described here comes from a study of T cell responses to AZD1222 COVID-19 vaccine. TCRdb's copy holds only in-frame clones and misses some; the assay was immunoSEQ multiplex PCR. The sample holds approximately 190,000 clones, around 92% seen once. This clone has only one observation. The CDR3 is 16 residues long. Unmatched junction bases numbered 10, after V lost 1 base and J lost 5 bases. J is TRBJ1-2 and V is TRBV5-3; 8 bases align to TRBD1. TRBV5-3 carries the ORF label, with uncertain function. This receptor was taken from an adult in good health. This material consisted of peripheral blood, taken on day 0 of AZD1222 vaccination. CDR3 loop: CARSLPQGERGYGYTF. The CDR3 DNA reads as TGTGCCAGAAGCTTGCCACAGGGGGAGCGCGGGTATGGCTACACCTTC.